This TCR beta chain was found in a study of blood T cell repertoires in COVID-19. V was clipped by 7 bases and J by 1 base, with 10 bases between them. This CDR3 comprises 13 residues. CDR1 and CDR2 from the germline V gene are MNHEY and SVGAGI. TCRdb's table, derived via immunoSEQ multiplex PCR, lists solely in-frame clones and lacks some. The sample has 370,000 or so clones, roughly 86% seen once. The TCR was taken from a human donor with acute or convalescent COVID-19. The donor label of this sample is uncertain. The V gene is TRBV6-5, the J gene TRBJ2-5; a weak D match, TRBD2 (6 bases). Sequenced material: peripheral blood. DNA for the CDR3: TGTGCCAGCAAGGGGAGGCCCCAAGAGACCCAGTACTTC. The encoded protein is CASKGRPQETQYF.